The 4 T cell receptor beta chains presented below share a single source sample, sequenced in a study of regulatory T cells in long-lasting Graves disease. Construction of TCR beta libraries relied on iRepertoire HTBI primers and on Arm-PCR targeting CDR3 regions. TCRdb re-derived calls from the multiplex PCR reads in MiXCR, one entry per CDR3 protein. This sample carries about 530,000 distinct CDR3 sequences, roughly 15% of them seen once, and the ten largest clones take roughly 25%. Time point here: newly diagnosed GD, antithyroid drugs for less than 3 months. After RNA was extracted from PBMCs, the TCR library was made from it. These sequences were also reported in another study, on T cells in Graves' hyperthyroidism and ophthalmopathy.

The sample here was peripheral blood mononuclear cells (PBMCs), taken at new diagnosis, from a patient treated with antithyroid drugs. These receptors came from a woman aged 40 to 65 with Graves disease.

This clonotype has a handful of counts. The junction differs from germline at one of its ends, possibly a read error. The chain has TRBV3-1 and TRBJ1-1, with 10 nucleotides matching TRBD1. The CDR3 consists of 14 residues. The germline gives CDR1 LGHDT, CDR2 YNNKEL (reference sequence). The DNA for the CDR3 is TGTGCCGGCAGCGGGACAGGGGATATTGGTGAAGCTTTCTTT. Translated: CAGSGTGDIGEAFF.

This clonotype was counted ten times or more. The chain has TRBV11-2 and TRBJ1-2; 8 bases line up with TRBD1. The CDR3 sequence is 15 residues long. After removal of 3 bases from V and 3 bases from J, the junction contained 6 bases not matched to a gene. In germline, CDR1 is SGHAT, CDR2 FQNNGV. The CDR3, as DNA: TGTGCCAGCAGCTTGACAGGGGTTAGATACTATGGCTACACCTTC. The encoded protein is CASSLTGVRYYGYTF.

This clonotype was seen at least ten times. V and J are TRBV6-1 and TRBJ2-3; TRBD2 matches at 9 bases. Germline CDR1 and CDR2: MNHNS and SASEGT. The CDR3 loop spans 17 amino acids. After removal of 10 bases from V and 0 bases from J, the junction contained 14 bases not matched to a gene. The CDR3 bases are TGTGCCACCGACGGCGCGGGGGGGCGTCGGAGCACAGATACGCAGTATTTT. Protein sequence: CATDGAGGRRSTDTQYF.

V is TRBV15 and J is TRBJ1-2; 7 bases are a match to TRBD1. V lost 2 bases to trimming and J lost 5 bases; unmatched junction nucleotides: 14. Per the germline V gene, CDR1 is LNHNV and CDR2 is YYDKDF (reference sequence). The CDR3 spans 17 residues. The CDR3 DNA is TGTGCCACCAGCAGATCCGGGACGAGGGGGCAGAATTATGGCTACACCTTC. Residues: CATSRSGTRGQNYGYTF. The variable domain in full, with the rest retrieved from reference TRBV15 and TRBJ1-2, is DAMVIQNPRYQVTQFGKPVTLSCSQTLNHNVMYWYQQKSSQAPKLLFHYYDKDFNNEADTPDNFQSRRPNTSFCFLDIRSPGLGDTAMYLCATSRSGTRGQNYGYTFGSGTRLTVV.